Below, 9 T cell receptor beta chains from the same sample are listed, as sequenced in a study of early T cells in non-severe SARS-CoV-2 infection. TCRdb independently ran MiXCR on the 5' RACE reads; one entry per CDR3 protein. The table has about 130,000 distinct CDR3 sequences, 15% seen once. Sequencing input: whole blood. Receptor source: an adult who was a healthcare worker with PCR-confirmed SARS-CoV-2 infection or an uninfected control (not recorded which).

The chain has TRBV12-3 or TRBV12-4 and TRBJ1-4; D unclear. The V end was cut by 1 base, the J end by 10 bases, with 13 bases between. The CDR3 totals 14 residues. Here the CDR3 reads CASSLVHPGGKLFF. The CDR3 coding sequence is TGTGCCAGCAGTTTAGTGCATCCAGGTGGAAAACTGTTTTTT.

This chain links TRBV12-3 or TRBV12-4 with TRBJ1-1, with no clear D. Trimming pared 3 bases from V and 8 bases from J, leaving 7 bases between. This CDR3 region has 11 residues. CDR3 protein: CASSFSVEAFF. DNA of the CDR3: TGTGCCAGCAGTTTTAGCGTCGAAGCTTTCTTT.

The V gene is TRBV19, the J gene TRBJ1-5; D is perhaps TRBD1 (5 bases). The CDR3 runs 14 residues. Germline CDR1 is LNHDA and CDR2 is SQIVND (reference sequence). V was shortened by 5 bases and J by 3 bases, with 11 bases between the two germline ends. CDR3 sequence reads: CASSFDSYNQPQHF. In DNA, the CDR3 is TGTGCCAGTAGTTTCGACAGCTACAATCAGCCCCAGCATTTT. Full variable domain (rest looked up from reference TRBV19 and TRBJ1-5): DGGITQSPKYLFRKEGQNVTLSCEQNLNHDAMYWYRQDPGQGLRLIYYSQIVNDFQKGDIAEGYSVSREKKESFPLTVTSAQKNPTAFYLCASSFDSYNQPQHFGDGTRLSIL.

This clonotype has at least ten counts. This chain joins TRBV29-1 and TRBJ2-5; no clear D gene. From germline, CDR1 is SQVTM and CDR2 ANQGSEA. Trimming pared 6 bases from V and 5 bases from J, leaving 10 bases between. CDR3 size: 11 residues. CDR3 amino acids: CSVSPSETQYF. The DNA of the CDR3 is TGCAGCGTCTCCCCCTCGGAGACCCAGTACTTC.

This clonotype was seen only a few times. The V and J genes are TRBV30 and TRBJ1-2; D unresolved. The germline V gene has CDR1 GTSNPN and CDR2 SVGIG (reference sequence). This CDR3 region has 11 residues. CDR3 sequence: CVLDGNYGYTF. In nucleotides, the CDR3 is TGTGTCTTAGACGGTAACTATGGCTACACCTTC.

The chain carries TRBV28 and TRBJ1-1; possible D gene TRBD1, 6 bases. The CDR3 has 11 amino acids. The germline gives CDR1 MDHEN, CDR2 SYDVKM. Trimming stripped 6 bases from V and 10 bases from J, with 12 bases between. CDR3: CASSLGQRAFF. CDR3 coding DNA: TGTGCCAGCAGCCTCGGACAGCGAGCTTTCTTT.

This clonotype occurred a few times. This chain connects TRBV3-1 to TRBJ1-1; possible D gene TRBD1, 5 bases. Trimming left V 6 bases short and J 8 bases short, with 19 bases between. Germline V gene sequence: CDR1 LGHDT, CDR2 YNNKEL (reference sequence). This CDR3 is 14 amino acids long. This CDR3 is CASRPGLARGEAFF. The CDR3 bases are TGTGCCAGCAGGCCGGGGTTGGCTCGGGGGGAAGCTTTCTTT.

This clonotype has just a few counts. The chain carries TRBV25-1 and TRBJ1-3; 7 nucleotides line up with TRBD1. Germline V gene sequence: CDR1 MGHDK, CDR2 SYGVNS. This CDR3 contains 15 residues. Losses at the gene ends were 3 bases for V and 4 bases for J; bases not matched to a gene: 6. The CDR3 DNA sequence: TGTGCCAGCAGTGATTACAGGGGACCCGGAAACACCATATATTTT. Its translation is CASSDYRGPGNTIYF.

To note about this clonotype: This clone may be a read error of a much larger clone one base away. This chain connects TRBV21-1 to TRBJ1-3. TRBV21-1 is a pseudogene locus. This CDR3 has 17 residues. The CDR3 reads CASSIMQEALAGNTIYF. DNA of the CDR3: TGTGCCAGCAGCATAATGCAGGAGGCCTTAGCTGGAAACACCATATATTTT.